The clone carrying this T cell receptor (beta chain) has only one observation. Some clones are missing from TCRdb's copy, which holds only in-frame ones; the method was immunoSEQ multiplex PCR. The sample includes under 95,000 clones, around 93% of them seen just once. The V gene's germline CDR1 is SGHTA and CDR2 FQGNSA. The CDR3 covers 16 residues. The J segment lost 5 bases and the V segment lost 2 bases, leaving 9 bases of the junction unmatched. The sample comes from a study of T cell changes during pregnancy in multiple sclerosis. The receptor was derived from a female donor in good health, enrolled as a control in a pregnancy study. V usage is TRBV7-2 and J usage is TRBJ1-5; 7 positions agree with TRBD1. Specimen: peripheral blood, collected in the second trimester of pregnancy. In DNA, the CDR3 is TGTGCCAGCAGCTTAAGAAGAACAGGGGCAGATCAGCCCCAGCATTTT. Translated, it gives CASSLRRTGADQPQHF.